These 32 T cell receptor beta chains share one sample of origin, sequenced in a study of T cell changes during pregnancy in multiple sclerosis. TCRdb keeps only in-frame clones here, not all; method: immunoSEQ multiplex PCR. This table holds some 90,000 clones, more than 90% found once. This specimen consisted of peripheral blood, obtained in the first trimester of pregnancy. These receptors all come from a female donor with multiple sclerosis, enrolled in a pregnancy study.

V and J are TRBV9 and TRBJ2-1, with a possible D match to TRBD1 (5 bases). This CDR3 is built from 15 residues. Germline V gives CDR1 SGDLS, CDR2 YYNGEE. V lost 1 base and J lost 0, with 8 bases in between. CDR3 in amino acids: CASSVQGSSYNEQFF. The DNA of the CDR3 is TGTGCCAGCAGCGTACAGGGTAGCTCCTACAATGAGCAGTTCTTC.

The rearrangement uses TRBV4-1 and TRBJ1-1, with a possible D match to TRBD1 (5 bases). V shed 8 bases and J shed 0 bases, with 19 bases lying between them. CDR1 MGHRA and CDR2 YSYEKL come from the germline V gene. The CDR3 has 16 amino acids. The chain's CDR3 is CASAWGSVTMNTEAFF. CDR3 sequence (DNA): TGCGCCAGCGCTTGGGGCTCCGTTACTATGAACACTGAAGCTTTCTTT.

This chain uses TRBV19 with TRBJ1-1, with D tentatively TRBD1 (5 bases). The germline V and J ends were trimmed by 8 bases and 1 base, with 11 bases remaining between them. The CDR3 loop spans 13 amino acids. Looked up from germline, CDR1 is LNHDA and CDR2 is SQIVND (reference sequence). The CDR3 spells CASGRGPNTEAFF. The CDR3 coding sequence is TGTGCCAGTGGGCGGGGCCCGAACACTGAAGCTTTCTTT. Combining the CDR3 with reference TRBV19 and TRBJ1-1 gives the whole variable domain DGGITQSPKYLFRKEGQNVTLSCEQNLNHDAMYWYRQDPGQGLRLIYYSQIVNDFQKGDIAEGYSVSREKKESFPLTVTSAQKNPTAFYLCASGRGPNTEAFFGQGTRLTVV.

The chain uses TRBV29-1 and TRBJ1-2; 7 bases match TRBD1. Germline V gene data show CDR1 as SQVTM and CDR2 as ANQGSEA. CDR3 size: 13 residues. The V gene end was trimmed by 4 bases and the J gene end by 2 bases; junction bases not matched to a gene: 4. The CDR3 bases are TGCAGCGTTGCTACAGGGGCGAACTATGGCTACACCTTC. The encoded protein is CSVATGANYGYTF.

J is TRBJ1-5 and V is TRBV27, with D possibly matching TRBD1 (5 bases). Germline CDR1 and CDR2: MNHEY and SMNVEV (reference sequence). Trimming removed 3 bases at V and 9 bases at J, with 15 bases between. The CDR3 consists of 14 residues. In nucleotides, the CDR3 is TGTGCCAGCAGTTTTAGGGGCCAAGCTCGGCCCCAGCATTTT. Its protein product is CASSFRGQARPQHF.

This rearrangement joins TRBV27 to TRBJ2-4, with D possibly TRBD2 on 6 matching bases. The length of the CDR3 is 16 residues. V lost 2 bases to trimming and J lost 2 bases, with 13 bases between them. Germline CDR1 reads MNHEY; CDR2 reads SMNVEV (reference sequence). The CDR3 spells CASSLGGSLTKNIQYF. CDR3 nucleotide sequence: TGTGCCAGCAGTTTAGGGGGGAGCCTCACCAAAAACATTCAGTACTTC.

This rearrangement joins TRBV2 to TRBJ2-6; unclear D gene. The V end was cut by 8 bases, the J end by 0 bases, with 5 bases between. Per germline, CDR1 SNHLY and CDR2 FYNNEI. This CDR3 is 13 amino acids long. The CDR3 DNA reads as TGTGCCAGCGTTCTCTCTGGGGCCAACGTCCTGACTTTC. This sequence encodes CASVLSGANVLTF.

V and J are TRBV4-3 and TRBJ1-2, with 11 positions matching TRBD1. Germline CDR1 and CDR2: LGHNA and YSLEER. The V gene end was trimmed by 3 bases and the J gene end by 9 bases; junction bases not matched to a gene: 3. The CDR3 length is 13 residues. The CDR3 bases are TGCGCCAGCAGCCACGGACAGGGGGCTAGCTACACCTTC. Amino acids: CASSHGQGASYTF.

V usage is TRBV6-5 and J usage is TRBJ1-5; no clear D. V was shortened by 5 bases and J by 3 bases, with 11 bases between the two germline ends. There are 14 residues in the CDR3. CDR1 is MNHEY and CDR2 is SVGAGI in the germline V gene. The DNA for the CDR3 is TGTGCCAGCAGTACGAGGGTGGACAATCAGCCCCAGCATTTT. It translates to CASSTRVDNQPQHF.

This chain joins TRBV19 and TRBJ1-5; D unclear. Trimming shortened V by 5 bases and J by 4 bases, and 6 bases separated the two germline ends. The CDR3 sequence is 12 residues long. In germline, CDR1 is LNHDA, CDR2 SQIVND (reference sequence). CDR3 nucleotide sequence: TGTGCCAGTAGTTCCCTAAATCAGCCCCAGCATTTT. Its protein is CASSSLNQPQHF.

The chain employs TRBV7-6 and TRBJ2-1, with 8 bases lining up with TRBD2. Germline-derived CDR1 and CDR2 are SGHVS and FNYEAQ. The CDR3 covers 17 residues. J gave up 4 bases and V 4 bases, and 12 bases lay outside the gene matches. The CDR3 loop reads CASSSSTSDRRYNEQFF. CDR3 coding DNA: TGTGCCAGCAGCTCATCGACTAGCGACCGACGTTACAATGAGCAGTTCTTC.

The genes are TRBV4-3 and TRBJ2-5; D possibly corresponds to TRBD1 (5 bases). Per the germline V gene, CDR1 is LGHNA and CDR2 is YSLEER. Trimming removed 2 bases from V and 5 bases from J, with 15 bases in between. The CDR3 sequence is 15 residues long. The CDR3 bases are TGCGCCAGCAGCCAAACCATAGGGGCCGGGGAGACCCAGTACTTC. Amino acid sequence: CASSQTIGAGETQYF.

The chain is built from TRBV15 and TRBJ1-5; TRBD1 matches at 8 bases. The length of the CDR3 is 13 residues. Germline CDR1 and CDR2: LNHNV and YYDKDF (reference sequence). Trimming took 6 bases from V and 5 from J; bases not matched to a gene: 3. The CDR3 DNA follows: TGTGCCACCAGTGACAGGGGCTATCAGCCCCAGCATTTT. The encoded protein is CATSDRGYQPQHF.

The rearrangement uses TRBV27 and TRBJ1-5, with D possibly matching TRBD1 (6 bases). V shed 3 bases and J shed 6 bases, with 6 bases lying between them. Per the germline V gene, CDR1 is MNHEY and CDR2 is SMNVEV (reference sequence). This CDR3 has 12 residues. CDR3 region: CASSLTGQPQHF. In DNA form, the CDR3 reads TGTGCCAGCAGTTTGACAGGTCAGCCCCAGCATTTT.

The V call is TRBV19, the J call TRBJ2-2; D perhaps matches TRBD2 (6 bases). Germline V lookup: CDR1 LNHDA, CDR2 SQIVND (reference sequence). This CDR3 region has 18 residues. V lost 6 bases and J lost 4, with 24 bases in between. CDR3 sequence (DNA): TGTGCCAGTAGGGTTATTCTGAGGGGACTCGGTGGCACCGGGGAGCTGTTTTTT. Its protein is CASRVILRGLGGTGELFF.

CDR3 region: CASSPGRASQPQHF. DNA of the CDR3: TGTGCCAGCAGCCCTGGCAGGGCCAGTCAGCCCCAGCATTTT. V and J are TRBV7-2 and TRBJ1-5; D may be TRBD1 (5 bases). Germline V CDR1 and CDR2: SGHTA, FQGNSA. The length of the CDR3 is 14 residues. V shed 5 bases and J shed 6 bases, with 14 bases lying between them.

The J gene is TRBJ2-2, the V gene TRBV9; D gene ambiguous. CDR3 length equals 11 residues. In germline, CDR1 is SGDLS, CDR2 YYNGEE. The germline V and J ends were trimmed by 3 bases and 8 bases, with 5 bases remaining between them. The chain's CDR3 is CASSALGELFF. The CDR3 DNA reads TGTGCCAGCAGCGCCCTAGGGGAGCTGTTTTTT.

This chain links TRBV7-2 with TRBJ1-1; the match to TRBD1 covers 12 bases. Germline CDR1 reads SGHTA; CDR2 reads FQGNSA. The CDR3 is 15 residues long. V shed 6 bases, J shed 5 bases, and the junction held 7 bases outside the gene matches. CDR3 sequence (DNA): TGTGCCAGCAGACCAGGGACAGGGGGCCGGACTGAAGCTTTCTTT. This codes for CASRPGTGGRTEAFF. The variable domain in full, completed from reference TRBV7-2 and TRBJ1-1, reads GAGVSQSPSNKVTEKGKDVELRCDPISGHTALYWYRQSLGQGLEFLIYFQGNSAPDKSGLPSDRFSAERTGGSVSTLTIQRTQQEDSAVYLCASRPGTGGRTEAFFGQGTRLTVV.

The CDR3 spells CAISLERVEQYF. The DNA for the CDR3 is TGTGCCATCAGCTTGGAGCGGGTGGAGCAGTACTTC. V and J are TRBV10-3 and TRBJ2-7; the D gene is possibly TRBD2 (6 bases). The CDR3 consists of 12 residues. With 6 bases removed from V and 7 bases from J, the gap between germline ends came to 13 bases. Germline loops: CDR1 ENHRY, CDR2 SYGVKD.

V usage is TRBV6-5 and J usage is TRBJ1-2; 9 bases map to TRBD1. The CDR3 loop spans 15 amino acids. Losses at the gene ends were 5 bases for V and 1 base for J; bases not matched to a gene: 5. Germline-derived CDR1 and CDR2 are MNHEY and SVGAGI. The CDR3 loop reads CASSPGTGRNYGYTF. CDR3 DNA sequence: TGTGCCAGCAGTCCCGGGACAGGGCGTAACTATGGCTACACCTTC.

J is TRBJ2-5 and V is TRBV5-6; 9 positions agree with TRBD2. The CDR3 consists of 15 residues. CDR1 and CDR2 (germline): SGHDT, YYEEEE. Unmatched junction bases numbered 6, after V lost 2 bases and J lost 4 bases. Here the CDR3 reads CASSFSAGGRETQYF. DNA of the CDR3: TGTGCCAGCAGCTTTTCTGCGGGAGGGCGAGAGACCCAGTACTTC.

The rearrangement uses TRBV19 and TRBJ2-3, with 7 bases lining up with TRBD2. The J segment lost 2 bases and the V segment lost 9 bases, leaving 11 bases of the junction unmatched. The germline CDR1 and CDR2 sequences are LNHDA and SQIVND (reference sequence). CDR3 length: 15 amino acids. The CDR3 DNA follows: TGTGCCAGCAGTCCGGGGGGAGCGATCACAGATACGCAGTATTTT. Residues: CASSPGGAITDTQYF.

The DNA of the CDR3 is TGTGCCAGCAGCTTACTAGCTGACTACGAGCAGTACTTC. It translates to CASSLLADYEQYF. The chain couples TRBV7-9 to TRBJ2-7; tentative D call: TRBD2 (5 bases). Trimming removed 2 bases at V and 3 bases at J, with 8 bases between. CDR3 length equals 13 residues. The V gene's germline CDR1 is SEHNR and CDR2 FQNEAQ (reference sequence).

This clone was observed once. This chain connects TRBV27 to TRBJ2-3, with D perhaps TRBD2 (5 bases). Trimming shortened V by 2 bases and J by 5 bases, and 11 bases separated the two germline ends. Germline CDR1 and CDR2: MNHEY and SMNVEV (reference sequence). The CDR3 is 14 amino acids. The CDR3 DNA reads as TGTGCCAGCAGTTTAGAGGGTTACTTAGATACGCAGTATTTT. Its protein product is CASSLEGYLDTQYF.

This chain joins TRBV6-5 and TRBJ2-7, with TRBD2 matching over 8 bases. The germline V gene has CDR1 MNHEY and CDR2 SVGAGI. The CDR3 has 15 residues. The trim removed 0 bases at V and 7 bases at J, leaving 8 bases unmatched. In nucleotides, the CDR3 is TGTGCCAGCAGTTACTCGGGTAGCGGGATCACGGAGCAGTACTTC. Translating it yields CASSYSGSGITEQYF.

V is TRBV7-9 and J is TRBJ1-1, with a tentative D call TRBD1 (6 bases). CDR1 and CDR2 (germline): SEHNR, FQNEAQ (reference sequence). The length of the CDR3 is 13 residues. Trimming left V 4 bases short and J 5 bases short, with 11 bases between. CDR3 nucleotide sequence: TGTGCCAGCAGCTCACAGGGTTTGACTGAAGCTTTCTTT. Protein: CASSSQGLTEAFF. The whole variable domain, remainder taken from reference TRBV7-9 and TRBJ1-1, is DTGVSQNPRHKITKRGQNVTFRCDPISEHNRLYWYRQTLGQGPEFLTYFQNEAQLEKSRLLSDRFSAERPKGSFSTLEIQRTEQGDSAMYLCASSSQGLTEAFFGQGTRLTVV.

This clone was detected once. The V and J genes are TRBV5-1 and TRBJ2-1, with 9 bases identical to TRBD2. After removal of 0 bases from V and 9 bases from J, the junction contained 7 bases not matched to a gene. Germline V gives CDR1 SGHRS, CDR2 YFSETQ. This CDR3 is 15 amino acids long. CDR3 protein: CASSLVGSGRGEQFF. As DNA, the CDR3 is TGCGCCAGCAGCTTGGTTGGTAGCGGGAGAGGTGAGCAGTTCTTC.

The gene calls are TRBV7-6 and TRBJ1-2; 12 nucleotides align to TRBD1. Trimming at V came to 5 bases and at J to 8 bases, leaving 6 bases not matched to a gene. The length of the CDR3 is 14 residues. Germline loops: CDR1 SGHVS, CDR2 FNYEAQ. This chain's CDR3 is CASSKGQGAVGYTF. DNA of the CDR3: TGTGCCAGCAGCAAGGGACAGGGGGCGGTAGGCTACACCTTC. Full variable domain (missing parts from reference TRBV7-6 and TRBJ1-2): GAGVSQSPRYKVTKRGQDVALRCDPISGHVSLYWYRQALGQGPEFLTYFNYEAQQDKSGLPNDRFSAERPEGSISTLTIQRTEQRDSAMYRCASSKGQGAVGYTFGSGTRLTVV.

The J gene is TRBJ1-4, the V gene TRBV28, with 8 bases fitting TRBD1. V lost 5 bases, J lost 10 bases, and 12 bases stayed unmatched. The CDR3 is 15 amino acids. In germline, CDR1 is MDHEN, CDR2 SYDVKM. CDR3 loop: CASSQVDRGLRKLFF. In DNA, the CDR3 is TGTGCCAGCAGTCAAGTCGACAGGGGCTTGAGAAAACTGTTTTTT.

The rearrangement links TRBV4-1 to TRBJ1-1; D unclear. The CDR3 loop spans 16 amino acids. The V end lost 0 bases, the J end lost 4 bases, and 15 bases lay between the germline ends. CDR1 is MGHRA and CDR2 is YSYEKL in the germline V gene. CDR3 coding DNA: TGCGCCAGCAGCCAAGATCTGACTTTCCTGGGCACTGAAGCTTTCTTT. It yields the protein CASSQDLTFLGTEAFF.

CDR3 sequence reads: CSVGGPGTSGYEQYF. For the CDR3, the DNA is TGCAGCGTTGGAGGTCCCGGGACTAGCGGCTACGAGCAGTACTTC. The J gene is TRBJ2-7, the V gene TRBV29-1, with 11 bases fitting TRBD2. CDR1 is SQVTM and CDR2 is ANQGSEA in the germline V gene. The CDR3 length is 15 residues. V lost 4 bases to trimming and J lost 3 bases; unmatched junction nucleotides: 8.

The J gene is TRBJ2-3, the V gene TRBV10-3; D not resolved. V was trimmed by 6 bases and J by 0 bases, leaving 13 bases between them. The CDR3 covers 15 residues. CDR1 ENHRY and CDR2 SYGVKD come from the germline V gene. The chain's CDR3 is CAIRSDVRSTDTQYF. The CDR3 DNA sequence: TGTGCCATCAGGAGTGACGTCAGGAGCACAGATACGCAGTATTTT.